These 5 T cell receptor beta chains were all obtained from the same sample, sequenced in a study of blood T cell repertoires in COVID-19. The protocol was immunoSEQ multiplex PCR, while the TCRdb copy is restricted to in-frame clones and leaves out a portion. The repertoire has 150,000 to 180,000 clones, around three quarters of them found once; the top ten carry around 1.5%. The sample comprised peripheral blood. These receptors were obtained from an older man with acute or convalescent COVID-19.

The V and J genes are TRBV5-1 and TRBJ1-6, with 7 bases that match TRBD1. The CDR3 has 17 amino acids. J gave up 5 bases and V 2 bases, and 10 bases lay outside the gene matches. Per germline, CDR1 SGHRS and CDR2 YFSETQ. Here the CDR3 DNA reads TGCGCCAGCAGCTTAAGGAATAGGGACAGTAATAATTCACCCCTCCACTTT. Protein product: CASSLRNRDSNNSPLHF.

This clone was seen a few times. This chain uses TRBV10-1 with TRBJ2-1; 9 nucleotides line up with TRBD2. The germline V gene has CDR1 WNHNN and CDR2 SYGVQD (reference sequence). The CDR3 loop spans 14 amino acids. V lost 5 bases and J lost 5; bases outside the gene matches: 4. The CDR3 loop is CASSTGLAHNEQFF. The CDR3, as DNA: TGCGCCAGCAGTACGGGACTAGCCCACAATGAGCAGTTCTTC.

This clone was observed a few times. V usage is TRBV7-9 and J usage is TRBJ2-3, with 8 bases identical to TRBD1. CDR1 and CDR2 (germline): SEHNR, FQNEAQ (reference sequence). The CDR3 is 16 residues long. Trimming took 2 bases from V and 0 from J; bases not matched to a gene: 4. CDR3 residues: CASSLFRTGSTDTQYF. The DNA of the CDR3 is TGTGCCAGCAGCTTATTTCGGACAGGGAGCACAGATACGCAGTATTTT.

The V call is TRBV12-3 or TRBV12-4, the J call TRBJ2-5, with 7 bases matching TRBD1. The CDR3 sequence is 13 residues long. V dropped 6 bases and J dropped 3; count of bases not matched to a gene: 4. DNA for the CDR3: TGTGCCAGCAGCCGAGACAGGGAAGAGACCCAGTACTTC. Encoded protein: CASSRDREETQYF.

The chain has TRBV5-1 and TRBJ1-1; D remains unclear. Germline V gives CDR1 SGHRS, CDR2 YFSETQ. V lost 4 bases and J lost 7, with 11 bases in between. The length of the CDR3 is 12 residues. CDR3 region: CASSASGIEAFF. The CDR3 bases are TGCGCCAGCAGCGCTTCCGGGATTGAAGCTTTCTTT. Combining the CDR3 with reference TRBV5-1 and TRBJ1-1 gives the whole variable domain KAGVTQTPRYLIKTRGQQVTLSCSPISGHRSVSWYQQTPGQGLQFLFEYFSETQRNKGNFPGRFSGRQFSNSRSEMNVSTLELGDSALYLCASSASGIEAFFGQGTRLTVV.